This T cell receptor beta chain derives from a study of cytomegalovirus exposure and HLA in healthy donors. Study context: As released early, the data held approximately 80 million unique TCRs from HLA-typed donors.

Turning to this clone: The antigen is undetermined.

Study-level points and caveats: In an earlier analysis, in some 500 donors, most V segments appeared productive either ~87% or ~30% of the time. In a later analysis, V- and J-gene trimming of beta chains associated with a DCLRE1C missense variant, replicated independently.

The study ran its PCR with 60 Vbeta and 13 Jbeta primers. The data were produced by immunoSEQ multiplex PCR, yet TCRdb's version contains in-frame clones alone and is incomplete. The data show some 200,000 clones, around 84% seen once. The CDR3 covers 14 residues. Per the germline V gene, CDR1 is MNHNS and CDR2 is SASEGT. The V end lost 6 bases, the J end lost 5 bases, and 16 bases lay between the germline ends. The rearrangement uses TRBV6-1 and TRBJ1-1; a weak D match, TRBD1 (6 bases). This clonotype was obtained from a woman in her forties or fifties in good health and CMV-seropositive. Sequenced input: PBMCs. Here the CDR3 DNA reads TGTGCCAGCAGGGGTACAGGGAAATCGACTGAAGCTTTCTTT. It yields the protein CASRGTGKSTEAFF.